This T cell receptor (beta chain) was identified during a study of T cell responses to AZD1222 COVID-19 vaccine. Comments on this clone: Its antigen is unidentified.

General study findings and limits: Rises in breadth and depth of Spike-specific TCRs came after two AZD1222 doses. Spike-wide coverage was observed for vaccine-associated CD4 TCRs, with dominant responses at 160-218 and 743-854. Clonal diversity was possibly underestimated, and white British individuals and females predominated among donors.

Second doses were pooled across both intervals (about 4 or about 12 weeks). CDR1 and CDR2 from the germline V gene are KGHSH and LQKENI. Trimming took 5 bases from V and 1 from J, leaving 8 bases between them. CDR3 length: 13 residues. The table came from immunoSEQ multiplex PCR; TCRdb's copy has only in-frame clones and leaves some out. Of around 100,000 clones in the sample, 87% were seen once. The genes are TRBV18 and TRBJ1-1; possibly TRBD1 for D (6 bases). The sequenced sample was peripheral blood, obtained 28 days after the second AZD1222 dose. The TCR comes from an adult who received the AZD1222 COVID-19 vaccine. The CDR3 nucleotides are TGTGCCAGCTCAGTGGACAGGAACACTGAAGCTTTCTTT. Protein: CASSVDRNTEAFF.